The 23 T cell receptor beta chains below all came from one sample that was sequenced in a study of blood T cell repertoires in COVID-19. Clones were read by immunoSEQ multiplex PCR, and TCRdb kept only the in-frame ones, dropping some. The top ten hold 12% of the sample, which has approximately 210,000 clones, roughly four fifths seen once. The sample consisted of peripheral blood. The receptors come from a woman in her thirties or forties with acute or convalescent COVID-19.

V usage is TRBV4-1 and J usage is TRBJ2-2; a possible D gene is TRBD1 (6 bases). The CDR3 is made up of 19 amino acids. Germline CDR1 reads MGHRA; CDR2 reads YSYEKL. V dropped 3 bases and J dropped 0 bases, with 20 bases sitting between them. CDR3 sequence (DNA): TGCGCCAGCAGCCACCCAATGGGGGCGTTCACCGCGAACACCGGGGAGCTGTTTTTT. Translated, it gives CASSHPMGAFTANTGELFF.

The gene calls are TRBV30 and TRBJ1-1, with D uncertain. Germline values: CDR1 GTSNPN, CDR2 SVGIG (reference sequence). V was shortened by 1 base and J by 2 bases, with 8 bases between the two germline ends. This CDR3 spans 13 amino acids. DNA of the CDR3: TGTGCCTGGAGTGCCCCCCCTAACACTGAAGCTTTCTTT. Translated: CAWSAPPNTEAFF.

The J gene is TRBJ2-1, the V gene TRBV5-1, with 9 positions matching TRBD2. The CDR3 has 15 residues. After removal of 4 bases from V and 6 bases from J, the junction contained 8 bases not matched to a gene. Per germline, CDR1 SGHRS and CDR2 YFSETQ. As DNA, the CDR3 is TGCGCCAGCAGCCTACTAGCGGGTAACCCCAATGAGCAGTTCTTC. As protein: CASSLLAGNPNEQFF.

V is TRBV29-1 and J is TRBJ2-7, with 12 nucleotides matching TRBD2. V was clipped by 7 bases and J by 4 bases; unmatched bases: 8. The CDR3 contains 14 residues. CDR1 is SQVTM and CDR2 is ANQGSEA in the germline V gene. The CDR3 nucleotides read TGCAGCGCGTCTTCCGGGACTAGCGGGTACGAGCAGTACTTC. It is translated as CSASSGTSGYEQYF.

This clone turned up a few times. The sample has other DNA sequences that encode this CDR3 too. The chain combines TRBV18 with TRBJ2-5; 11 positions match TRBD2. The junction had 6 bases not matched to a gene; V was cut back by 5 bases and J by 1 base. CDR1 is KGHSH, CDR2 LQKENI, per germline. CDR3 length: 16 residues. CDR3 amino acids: CASSRPLAGGQETQYF. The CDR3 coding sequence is TGTGCCAGCTCAAGACCCCTAGCGGGGGGCCAAGAGACCCAGTACTTC.

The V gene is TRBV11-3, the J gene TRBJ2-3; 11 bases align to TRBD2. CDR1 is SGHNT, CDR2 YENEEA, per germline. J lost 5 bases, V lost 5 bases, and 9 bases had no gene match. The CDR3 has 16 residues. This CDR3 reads CASSDPLAGGKDTQYF. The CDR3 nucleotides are TGTGCCAGCAGCGACCCCCTAGCGGGGGGTAAAGATACGCAGTATTTT.

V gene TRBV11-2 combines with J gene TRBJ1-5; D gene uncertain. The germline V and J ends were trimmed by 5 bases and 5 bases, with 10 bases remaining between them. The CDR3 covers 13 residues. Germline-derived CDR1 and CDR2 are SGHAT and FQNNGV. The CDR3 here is CASSREPDQPQHF. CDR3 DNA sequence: TGTGCCAGCAGCCGGGAGCCGGATCAGCCCCAGCATTTT.

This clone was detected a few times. The DNA of the CDR3 is TGTGCCAGCAGTGACGGCAGGGGGACTGAAGCTTTCTTT. It encodes CASSDGRGTEAFF. The chain couples TRBV6-4 to TRBJ1-1; 7 bases are a match to TRBD1. With V trimmed by 2 bases and J by 5 bases, 2 bases remained unmatched. From germline, CDR1 is MRHNA and CDR2 SNTAGT. This CDR3 is built from 13 residues.

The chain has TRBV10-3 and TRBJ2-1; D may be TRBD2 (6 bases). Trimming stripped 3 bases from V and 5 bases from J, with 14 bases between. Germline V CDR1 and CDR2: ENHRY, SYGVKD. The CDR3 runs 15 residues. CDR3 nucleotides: TGTGCCATCAGTGAAACCCGCGGAGGGAACAATGAGCAGTTCTTC. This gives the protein CAISETRGGNNEQFF.

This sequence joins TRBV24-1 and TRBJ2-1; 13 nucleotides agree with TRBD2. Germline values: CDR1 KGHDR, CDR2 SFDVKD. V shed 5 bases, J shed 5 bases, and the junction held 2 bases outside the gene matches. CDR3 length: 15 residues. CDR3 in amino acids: CATSGTSGSHNEQFF. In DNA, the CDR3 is TGTGCCACCAGTGGGACTAGCGGGAGTCACAATGAGCAGTTCTTC.

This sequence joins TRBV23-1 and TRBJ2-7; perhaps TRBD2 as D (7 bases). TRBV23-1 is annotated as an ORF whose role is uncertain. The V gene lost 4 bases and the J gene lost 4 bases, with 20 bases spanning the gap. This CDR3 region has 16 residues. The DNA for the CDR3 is TGCGCCAGCAGTCCGCCTGGGGGGGCAGGGGTTTACGAGCAGTACTTC. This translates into CASSPPGGAGVYEQYF.

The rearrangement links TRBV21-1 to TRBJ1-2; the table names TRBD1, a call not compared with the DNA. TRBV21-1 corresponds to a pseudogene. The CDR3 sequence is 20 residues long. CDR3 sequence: CASSIKVAGTGGRVYYGYTF. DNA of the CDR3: TGTGCCAGCAGCATTAAGGTAGCGGGGACAGGGGGGCGCGTTTACTATGGCTACACCTTC.

The CDR3: CAWSERYGYTF. For the CDR3, the DNA is TGTGCCTGGAGTGAGCGTTATGGCTACACCTTC. The chain has TRBV30 and TRBJ1-2; no reliable D call. There are 11 residues in the CDR3. The germline V and J ends were trimmed by 1 base and 5 bases, with 5 bases remaining between them. Germline V CDR1 and CDR2: GTSNPN, SVGIG (reference sequence). The full variable domain, with the rest looked up from reference TRBV30 and TRBJ1-2, is SQTIHQWPATLVQPVGSPLSLECTVEGTSNPNLYWYRQAAGRGLQLLFYSVGIGQISSEVPQNLSASRPQDRQFILSSKKLLLSDSGFYLCAWSERYGYTFGSGTRLTVV.

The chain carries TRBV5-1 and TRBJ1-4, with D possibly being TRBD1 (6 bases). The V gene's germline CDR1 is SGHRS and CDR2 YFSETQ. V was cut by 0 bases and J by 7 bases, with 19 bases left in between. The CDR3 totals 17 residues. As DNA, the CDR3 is TGCGCCAGCAGCTTGGGTGGTCACAGGGCTCAGGGTGAAAAACTGTTTTTT. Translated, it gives CASSLGGHRAQGEKLFF.

The chain's CDR3 is CASSPRYLDYNQETQYF. In nucleotides, the CDR3 is TGTGCCAGCAGCCCTCGCTACCTGGACTACAATCAAGAGACCCAGTACTTC. This sequence joins TRBV14 and TRBJ2-5; D perhaps matches TRBD2 (6 bases). Trimming removed 4 bases from V and 2 bases from J, with 20 bases in between. Germline CDR1 SGHDN, CDR2 FVKESK. The CDR3 totals 17 residues.

The chain's CDR3 is CASRTGQGRADTQYF. In DNA, the CDR3 is TGTGCCAGCAGGACGGGACAGGGGAGAGCAGATACGCAGTATTTT. V is TRBV6-5 and J is TRBJ2-3, with TRBD1 identical over 10 bases. The V gene end was trimmed by 6 bases and the J gene end by 4 bases; junction bases not matched to a gene: 7. CDR1 MNHEY and CDR2 SVGAGI come from the germline V gene. The CDR3 is made up of 15 amino acids.

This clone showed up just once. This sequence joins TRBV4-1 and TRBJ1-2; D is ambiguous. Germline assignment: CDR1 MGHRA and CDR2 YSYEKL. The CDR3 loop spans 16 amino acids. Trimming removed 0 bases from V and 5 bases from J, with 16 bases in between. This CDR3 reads CASSQDSVEERYGYTF. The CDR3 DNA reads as TGCGCCAGCAGCCAAGATAGTGTGGAGGAGCGTTATGGCTACACCTTC.

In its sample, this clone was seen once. The CDR3 reads CASSRQGGTEAFF. In DNA form, the CDR3 reads TGTGCCAGCAGTCGACAGGGCGGCACTGAAGCTTTCTTT. V gene TRBV25-1 combines with J gene TRBJ1-1; TRBD1 matches at 7 bases. From germline, CDR1 is MGHDK and CDR2 SYGVNS. The junction had 4 bases not matched to a gene; V was cut back by 5 bases and J by 4 bases. CDR3 length equals 13 residues. Full variable domain (rest looked up from reference TRBV25-1 and TRBJ1-1): EADIYQTPRYLVIGTGKKITLECSQTMGHDKMYWYQQDPGMELHLIHYSYGVNSTEKGDLSSESTVSRIRTEHFPLTLESARPSHTSQYLCASSRQGGTEAFFGQGTRLTVV.

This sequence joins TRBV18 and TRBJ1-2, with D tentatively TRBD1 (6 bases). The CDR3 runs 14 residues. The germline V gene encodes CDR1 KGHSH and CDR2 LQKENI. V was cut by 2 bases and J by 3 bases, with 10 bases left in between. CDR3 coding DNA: TGTGCCAGCTCACCAGGCAGGGGAGACTATGGCTACACCTTC. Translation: CASSPGRGDYGYTF.

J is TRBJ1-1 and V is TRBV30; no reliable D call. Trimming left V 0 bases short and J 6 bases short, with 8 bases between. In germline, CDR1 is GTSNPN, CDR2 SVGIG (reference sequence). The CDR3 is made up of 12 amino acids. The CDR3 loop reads CAWSVREAEAFF. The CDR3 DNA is TGTGCCTGGAGTGTACGGGAGGCTGAAGCTTTCTTT.

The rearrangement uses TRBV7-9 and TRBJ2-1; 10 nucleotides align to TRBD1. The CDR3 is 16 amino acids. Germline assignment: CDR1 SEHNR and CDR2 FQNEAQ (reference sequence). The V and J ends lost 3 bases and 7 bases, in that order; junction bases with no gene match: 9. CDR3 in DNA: TGTGCCAGCAGCTTCCTTCACGGACAGGGGGGGAATGAGCAGTTCTTC. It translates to CASSFLHGQGGNEQFF.

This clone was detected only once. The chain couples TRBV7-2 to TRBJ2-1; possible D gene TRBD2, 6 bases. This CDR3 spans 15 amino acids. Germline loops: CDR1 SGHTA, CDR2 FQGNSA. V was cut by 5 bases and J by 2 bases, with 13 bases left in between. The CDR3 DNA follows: TGTGCCAGCAGCCAGACTAGAGGACCCTACAATGAGCAGTTCTTC. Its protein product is CASSQTRGPYNEQFF.

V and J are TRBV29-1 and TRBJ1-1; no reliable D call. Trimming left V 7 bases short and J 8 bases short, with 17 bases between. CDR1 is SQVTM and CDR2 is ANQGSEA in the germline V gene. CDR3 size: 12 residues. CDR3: CSGASATGEAFF. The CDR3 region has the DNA TGCAGCGGAGCCTCGGCGACGGGAGAAGCTTTCTTT.